The source of this T cell receptor beta chain is a study of blood T cell repertoires in COVID-19 (dated by TCRdb to the early 2020s). Notes on the research overall: Samples covering the acute and convalescent phases of COVID-19 were provided by collaborators in the United States, Italy and Spain. The material from the prospective study consisted of cDNA or gDNA derived from T cells, B-cell-depleted T cells, or PBMCs. The dataset comprised deeply sampled blood TCRbeta repertoires from subjects exposed to, actively infected with, or recovered from COVID-19. The repertoires were made available in a free public database intended to serve as a resource for research on the immune response to SARS-CoV-2. Samples were obtained from the ongoing ImmuneRACE study (first 160 participants) and from 1,254 subjects provided by 6 global collaborators. The sample metadata nearly always contained a de-identified subject ID, COVID-19 status, age in years and sex. Where available, HLA class I and class II types were obtained from metadata supplied by the sample provider rather than from assay-based typing.

For this clone: What antigen it recognizes has not been identified. No base qualities exist here, and no much larger clone lies one base off it.

One collaborating source in Seattle enrolled patients while the patients were actively infected and followed the patients over time throughout the course of disease. Collaborating institutions collected whole blood in K2EDTA tubes following their own protocols. For TCRbeta analysis, collaborators shipped samples as frozen whole blood, isolated PBMCs, or DNA extracted from either of those sample types. The immunoSEQ Assay, a bias-controlled multiplex PCR, was used to amplify TCRbeta CDR3 regions from genomic DNA. In the authors' own workflow: The number of nucleated cells in each sample was estimated by amplification of reference gene primers within the assay. To quantify the absolute abundance of each unique TCRbeta CDR3 rearrangement, sequence reads were collapsed and filtered. For each sample, productive Simpson clonality was calculated as the square root of Simpson's diversity index over productive rearrangements. The immuneACCESS repertoire file appears here via TCRdb, limited to in-frame rearrangements. These files lack a portion of the clones; in checked studies, under half of the deficit traces to unresolved V genes, and the cause of the others is not known. For V, J and clone size, that table is used; D and trimming come from the DNA. The sample records roughly 77,000 clones, roughly 71% of which are singletons. 14% to 15% of the sample lies in the top ten.

On the study overall, not on this receptor specifically: The quantity of clinical and demographic metadata differed by source and by participant and was supplied without curation.

The receptor was isolated from a man aged 60-69 years with COVID-19, enrolled during active disease. Sequences were obtained from peripheral blood.

The CDR3 region: CASSFSGTGIETQYF. The DNA reads TGCGCCAGCAGTTTCTCCGGGACAGGGATAGAGACCCAGTACTTC. The V and J genes are TRBV10-1 and TRBJ2-5; TRBD1 matches 9 bases in the middle. Clipping removes 5 bases from V and 4 bases from J, with 8 as the unmatched junction base count. The CDR3, cysteine through phenylalanine, is 15 amino acids long. Here the CDR3 DNA is all that survives: 45 bases in frame from base 1. The germline V gene (reference sequence) yields WNHNN for CDR1 and SYGVQD for CDR2.